Below are 23 T cell receptor beta chains sequenced from a single sample in a study of identifying expanded T cells in peripheral blood. Sequencing was performed with immunoSEQ multiplex PCR; in TCRdb, only in-frame clones are kept and a portion is missing. The sample includes tens of thousands of clones, 70% to 90% of them seen just once. The material sequenced was blood. Receptors were obtained from a person aged 18 to 70 in good health.

V usage is TRBV25-1 and J usage is TRBJ2-1, with D tentatively TRBD1 or TRBD2 (7 bases each). The germline CDR1 and CDR2 sequences are MGHDK and SYGVNS. Trimming took off 4 bases at V and 2 bases at J, with 21 bases between the two ends. The CDR3 covers 18 residues. CDR3 in amino acids: CASSGQEGARGAYNEQFF. DNA for the CDR3: TGTGCCAGCAGTGGCCAGGAGGGGGCACGGGGGGCCTACAATGAGCAGTTCTTC. Variable domain in full (rest from reference TRBV25-1 and TRBJ2-1): EADIYQTPRYLVIGTGKKITLECSQTMGHDKMYWYQQDPGMELHLIHYSYGVNSTEKGDLSSESTVSRIRTEHFPLTLESARPSHTSQYLCASSGQEGARGAYNEQFFGPGTRLTVL.

The V and J genes are TRBV9 and TRBJ2-2; a possible D gene is TRBD2 (5 bases). V was clipped by 0 bases and J by 4 bases, with 16 bases between them. This CDR3 has 17 amino acids. Germline CDR1 and CDR2: SGDLS and YYNGEE. The CDR3 coding sequence is TGTGCCAGCAGCGTAGAGGCAGGAGGTCGTGGCACCGGGGAGCTGTTTTTT. Translated, it gives CASSVEAGGRGTGELFF.

This clone has just one count. V is TRBV21-1 and J is TRBJ1-5; TRBD1, as called in the table, went unchecked against the DNA. TRBV21-1 is recorded as a pseudogene. The CDR3 extends over 16 amino acids. The chain's CDR3 is CASTLEVGAPPPAQHF. In nucleotides, the CDR3 is TGTGCCAGCACCCTCGAAGTGGGCGCTCCACCACCGGCCCAGCATTTT.

This chain uses TRBV15 with TRBJ2-1, with 9 bases fitting TRBD1. The CDR3 extends over 16 amino acids. Trimming cost V 3 bases and J 6 bases; bases outside gene matches: 9. The germline gives CDR1 LNHNV, CDR2 YYDKDF (reference sequence). Here the CDR3 DNA reads TGTGCCACCAGCAGGACCGGGACAGGGATCCCCAATGAGCAGTTCTTC. It yields the protein CATSRTGTGIPNEQFF. The variable domain in full, completed from reference TRBV15 and TRBJ2-1, reads DAMVIQNPRYQVTQFGKPVTLSCSQTLNHNVMYWYQQKSSQAPKLLFHYYDKDFNNEADTPDNFQSRRPNTSFCFLDIRSPGLGDTAMYLCATSRTGTGIPNEQFFGPGTRLTVL.

The chain combines TRBV11-1 with TRBJ2-2; 9 bases agree with TRBD1. The CDR3 runs 15 residues. Germline V gene sequence: CDR1 SGHAT, CDR2 FQDESV (reference sequence). Germline trimming cut 6 bases from V and 5 bases from J; bases unmatched to any gene: 7. CDR3 residues: CASRAGTGWTGELFF. The DNA of the CDR3 is TGTGCCAGCAGGGCCGGGACAGGGTGGACCGGGGAGCTGTTTTTT. Looking up the rest from reference TRBV11-1 and TRBJ2-2 gives the full variable domain: EAEVAQSPRYKITEKSQAVAFWCDPISGHATLYWYRQILGQGPELLVQFQDESVVDDSQLPKDRFSAERLKGVDSTLKIQPAELGDSAMYLCASRAGTGWTGELFFGEGSRLTVL.

This clone was detected a few times. The gene calls are TRBV6-5 and TRBJ1-2; D is perhaps TRBD1 (6 bases). V was clipped by 2 bases and J by 8 bases, with 15 bases between them. Germline values: CDR1 MNHEY, CDR2 SVGAGI. This CDR3 spans 14 amino acids. This chain's CDR3 is CASSYETGLGGYTF. In nucleotides, the CDR3 is TGTGCCAGCAGTTACGAGACAGGTCTGGGGGGCTACACCTTC.

This chain connects TRBV27 to TRBJ2-7; the D gene is possibly TRBD1 (5 bases). This CDR3 comprises 14 residues. From germline, CDR1 is MNHEY and CDR2 SMNVEV (reference sequence). The germline V and J ends were trimmed by 6 bases and 7 bases, with 19 bases remaining between them. CDR3 protein: CASSRVRAGQEQYF. CDR3 DNA: TGTGCCAGCAGCCGTGTACGTGCAGGGCAAGAGCAGTACTTC.

The gene calls are TRBV5-1 and TRBJ2-3, with 9 nucleotides matching TRBD1. Trimming at V came to 1 base and at J to 0 bases, leaving 9 bases not matched to a gene. There are 18 residues in the CDR3. Germline V lookup: CDR1 SGHRS, CDR2 YFSETQ. CDR3 residues: CASSLLGPGTGSTDTQYF. CDR3 bases: TGCGCCAGCAGCTTGTTAGGCCCCGGGACAGGGAGCACAGATACGCAGTATTTT.

This chain connects TRBV10-3 to TRBJ2-3, with a weak D call TRBD1 (6 bases). Trimming pared 6 bases from V and 2 bases from J, leaving 15 bases between. The CDR3 has 15 amino acids. Germline assignment: CDR1 ENHRY and CDR2 SYGVKD. The CDR3 loop is CAISGDRSITDTQYF. The CDR3 bases are TGTGCCATCAGCGGAGACAGGAGTATCACAGATACGCAGTATTTT.

V is TRBV18 and J is TRBJ2-5; possibly TRBD1 or TRBD2 for D (5 bases each). This CDR3 is built from 17 residues. Trimming removed 4 bases from V and 3 bases from J, with 21 bases in between. Per germline, CDR1 KGHSH and CDR2 LQKENI. The CDR3 here is CASSLNRDRHGEETQYF. The CDR3 DNA follows: TGTGCCAGCTCACTAAACCGGGACCGGCATGGGGAAGAGACCCAGTACTTC.

This clone was picked up one time. This rearrangement joins TRBV7-9 to TRBJ1-4; D is undetermined. V was trimmed by 1 base and J by 0 bases, leaving 6 bases between them. The V gene's germline CDR1 is SEHNR and CDR2 FQNEAQ (reference sequence). CDR3 size: 15 residues. CDR3 DNA: TGTGCCAGCAGCTTAGTCGCGTCAACTAATGAAAAACTGTTTTTT. It translates to CASSLVASTNEKLFF.

This chain connects TRBV7-6 to TRBJ2-3, with D possibly called TRBD1 or TRBD2 (5 bases each). Trimming removed 0 bases from V and 0 bases from J, with 7 bases in between. This CDR3 comprises 15 residues. CDR1 is SGHVS, CDR2 FNYEAQ, per germline. The CDR3 spells CASSLAWDSTDTQYF. Written as DNA, the CDR3 is TGTGCCAGCAGCTTAGCCTGGGACAGCACAGATACGCAGTATTTT.

The chain has TRBV7-2 and TRBJ1-4; possible D gene TRBD1, 5 bases. Germline V gene sequence: CDR1 SGHTA, CDR2 FQGNSA. The CDR3 totals 14 residues. With 2 bases removed from V and 7 bases from J, the gap between germline ends came to 11 bases. Written as DNA, the CDR3 is TGTGCCAGCAGCTTAAATGGAAGGGGTGAAAAACTGTTTTTT. Translation: CASSLNGRGEKLFF.

V is TRBV7-8 and J is TRBJ1-1; D is unclear. This CDR3 spans 12 amino acids. Germline loops: CDR1 SGHVS, CDR2 FQNEAQ. V shed 2 bases and J shed 1 base, with 2 bases lying between them. The CDR3 coding sequence is TGTGCCAGCAGCTTACAGAACACTGAAGCTTTCTTT. Its protein is CASSLQNTEAFF.

The chain employs TRBV7-2 and TRBJ1-2; D not certain. Germline CDR1 is SGHTA and CDR2 is FQGNSA. This CDR3 is built from 16 residues. Trimming stripped 5 bases from V and 3 bases from J, with 19 bases between. CDR3 nucleotide sequence: TGTGCCAGCAGCGCCCCCGGGAGCAGGAGGGACTATGGCTACACCTTC. Its translation: CASSAPGSRRDYGYTF.

V and J are TRBV6-5 and TRBJ2-7; TRBD2 matches 15 bases. Germline V gives CDR1 MNHEY, CDR2 SVGAGI. The V and J ends lost 5 bases and 7 bases, in that order; junction bases with no gene match: 6. The CDR3 covers 15 residues. This chain's CDR3 is CASSTGTSGGKEQYF. The CDR3 coding sequence is TGTGCCAGCAGTACCGGGACTAGCGGGGGGAAGGAGCAGTACTTC.

This clone was seen only once. The chain joins TRBV11-3 to TRBJ1-1; D perhaps matches TRBD1 (6 bases). Deletions cut 6 bases from V and 3 bases from J, with 14 bases between. Germline CDR1 reads SGHNT; CDR2 reads YENEEA. This CDR3 contains 14 residues. CDR3 coding DNA: TGTGCCAGCAGGGTAGGGGGGAGTGACACTGAAGCTTTCTTT. This gives the protein CASRVGGSDTEAFF.

This sequence joins TRBV14 and TRBJ2-2; D remains unclear. Germline V gives CDR1 SGHDN, CDR2 FVKESK. This CDR3 contains 15 residues. Trimming removed 5 bases from V and 0 bases from J, with 10 bases in between. CDR3 amino acids: CASSSHSANTGELFF. The CDR3 DNA sequence: TGTGCCAGCAGCTCACACAGCGCGAACACCGGGGAGCTGTTTTTT.

This clone was counted once. The rearrangement joins TRBV4-3 to TRBJ1-2; D is perhaps TRBD1 (5 bases). Germline assignment: CDR1 LGHNA and CDR2 YSLEER. With 3 bases removed from V and 3 bases from J, the gap between germline ends came to 11 bases. The CDR3 runs to 14 residues. The CDR3 DNA reads as TGCGCCAGCAGCCACGGGACGGAACACTATGGCTACACCTTC. It is translated as CASSHGTEHYGYTF.

V and J are TRBV5-6 and TRBJ2-1, with no clear D. The V end lost 0 bases, the J end lost 6 bases, and 7 bases lay between the germline ends. Germline V gives CDR1 SGHDT, CDR2 YYEEEE. The CDR3 runs 13 residues. CDR3 nucleotide sequence: TGTGCCAGCAGCTTGGTAGCAGCCAATGAGCAGTTCTTC. It translates to CASSLVAANEQFF. Looking up the rest from reference TRBV5-6 and TRBJ2-1 gives the full variable domain: DAGVTQSPTHLIKTRGQQVTLRCSPKSGHDTVSWYQQALGQGPQFIFQYYEEEERQRGNFPDRFSGHQFPNYSSELNVNALLLGDSALYLCASSLVAANEQFFGPGTRLTVL.

The chain is built from TRBV11-3 and TRBJ2-2; D gene ambiguous. With 1 base removed from V and 2 bases from J, the gap between germline ends came to 2 bases. Germline values: CDR1 SGHNT, CDR2 YENEEA. The CDR3 consists of 13 residues. The CDR3 reads CASSLVNTGELFF. The CDR3, as DNA: TGTGCCAGCAGCTTAGTAAACACCGGGGAGCTGTTTTTT.

The sample holds a few counts of this clone. This chain uses TRBV18 with TRBJ2-7; D may be TRBD1 (6 bases). Germline assignment: CDR1 KGHSH and CDR2 LQKENI. This CDR3 has 17 residues. The V end lost 3 bases, the J end lost 3 bases, and 21 bases lay between the germline ends. The CDR3 here is CASSPAGRGATHYEQYF. CDR3 nucleotides: TGTGCCAGCTCACCTGCTGGCAGGGGAGCTACCCACTACGAGCAGTACTTC.

The genes are TRBV7-8 and TRBJ2-7; D is uncertain. This CDR3 region has 13 residues. CDR1 and CDR2 from the germline V gene are SGHVS and FQNEAQ. The V and J ends lost 7 bases and 1 base respectively, with 11 bases between them. CDR3 amino acids: CASMPWRSYEQYF. DNA of the CDR3: TGTGCCAGCATGCCCTGGCGGTCCTACGAGCAGTACTTC.